This T cell receptor (beta chain) was obtained from a study of CD8 T cells in Susac syndrome. CDR3 length: 12 residues. From germline, CDR1 is DFQATT and CDR2 SNEGSKA (reference sequence). The ends were cut back, 5 bases at V and 4 bases at J, with 9 bases in the middle. The RNA input was roughly 0.45 to 1 ug, and it was reverse transcribed with random hexamers. TCRdb fed the immunoSEQ multiplex PCR reads into MiXCR, producing one record per CDR3 protein. The table lists hundreds of thousands of distinct CDR3 sequences, 95% of them singletons. The sequence was collected from a human donor with multiple sclerosis. The source material was CD4+ T cells from PBMCs. The rearrangement links TRBV20-1 to TRBJ1-5; D is uncertain. CDR3 nucleotides: TGCAGTGCTCGAGGCCTGAATCAGCCCCAGCATTTT. As protein: CSARGLNQPQHF.